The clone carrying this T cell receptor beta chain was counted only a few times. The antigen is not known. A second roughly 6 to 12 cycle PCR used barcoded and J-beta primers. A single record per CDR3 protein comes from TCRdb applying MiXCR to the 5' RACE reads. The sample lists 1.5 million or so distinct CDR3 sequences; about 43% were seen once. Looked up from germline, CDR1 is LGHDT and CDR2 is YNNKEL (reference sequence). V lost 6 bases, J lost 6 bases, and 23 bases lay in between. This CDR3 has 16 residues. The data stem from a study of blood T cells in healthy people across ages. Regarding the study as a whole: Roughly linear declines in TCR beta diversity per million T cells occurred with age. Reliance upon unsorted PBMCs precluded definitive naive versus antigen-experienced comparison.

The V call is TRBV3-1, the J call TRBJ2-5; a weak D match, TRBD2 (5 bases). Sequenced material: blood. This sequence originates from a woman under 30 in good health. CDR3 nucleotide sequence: TGTGCCAGCAGGCGAATCGGACCCAGCGGCGTGAAGACCCAGTACTTC. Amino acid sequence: CASRRIGPSGVKTQYF.